These 11 T cell receptor beta chains originate from one sample sequenced in a study of response to subunit inactivated influenza vaccine. MiXCR, run by TCRdb on the RT-PCR reads, gives a single entry per CDR3 protein. The sample has approximately 490,000 distinct CDR3 sequences; 6% to 9% are singletons. Sequencing used PBMCs from blood, obtained around 25 months after vaccination. These receptors came from a man aged 50 to 69 who received an inactivated influenza vaccine.

The table lists this clonotype with many counts. The rearrangement links TRBV20-1 to TRBJ2-4; 8 bases are shared with TRBD1. After removal of 6 bases from V and 5 bases from J, the junction contained 3 bases not matched to a gene. Germline V gene data show CDR1 as DFQATT and CDR2 as SNEGSKA (reference sequence). The CDR3 has 12 amino acids. CDR3 in DNA: TGCAGTGCCGGGACAGGAGAAAACATTCAGTACTTC. This codes for CSAGTGENIQYF.

This clonotype appeared many times. This sequence joins TRBV4-3 and TRBJ2-1; unclear D gene. V was trimmed by 5 bases and J by 1 base, leaving 18 bases between them. CDR3 size: 17 residues. The germline CDR1 and CDR2 sequences are LGHNA and YSLEER. CDR3 residues: CASSYLMILGSYNEQFF. CDR3 nucleotides: TGCGCCAGCAGCTACCTAATGATTCTCGGGTCCTACAATGAGCAGTTCTTC.

This clonotype was seen only a few times. V and J are TRBV10-3 and TRBJ2-2, with TRBD1 identical over 9 bases. V was pared by 6 bases and J by 2 bases, with 4 bases of the junction left unmatched. This CDR3 region has 15 residues. Germline loops: CDR1 ENHRY, CDR2 SYGVKD. CDR3: CAIREGQGNTGELFF. For the CDR3, the DNA is TGTGCCATCAGAGAGGGACAGGGTAACACCGGGGAGCTGTTTTTT.

The chain joins TRBV5-6 to TRBJ2-7; TRBD1 might be the D (6 bases). Germline V gives CDR1 SGHDT, CDR2 YYEEEE. This CDR3 has 16 amino acids. Between the trimmed V and J ends, which lost 4 bases and 5 bases, there was a span of 22 bases. This CDR3 is CASSRFQGRTNHEQYF. The CDR3 DNA reads TGTGCCAGCAGCCGATTCCAGGGGCGGACCAATCACGAGCAGTACTTC.

V is TRBV5-5 and J is TRBJ1-5; weak D call: TRBD1 (6 bases). Germline CDR1 is SGHKS and CDR2 is YYEKEE (reference sequence). This CDR3 is 14 amino acids long. Trimming left V 1 base short and J 2 bases short, with 7 bases between. The CDR3: CASSLYRGNQPQHF. DNA of the CDR3: TGTGCCAGCAGCTTGTACAGGGGCAATCAGCCCCAGCATTTT.

This clonotype was seen a handful of times. This rearrangement joins TRBV5-1 to TRBJ2-1; a possible D gene is TRBD1 (6 bases). Trimming shortened V by 5 bases and J by 0 bases, and 12 bases separated the two germline ends. CDR3 length equals 15 residues. Germline values: CDR1 SGHRS, CDR2 YFSETQ. The CDR3 DNA reads TGCGCCAGCAGGGACAGCCTTAGCTCCTACAATGAGCAGTTCTTC. This sequence encodes CASRDSLSSYNEQFF.

This clonotype was seen only a few times. This chain uses TRBV12-3 or TRBV12-4 with TRBJ2-5; 8 positions agree with TRBD1. This CDR3 is built from 15 residues. V lost 0 bases to trimming and J lost 5 bases; unmatched junction nucleotides: 5. CDR3 amino acids: CASSLAATGGETQYF. For the CDR3, the DNA is TGTGCCAGCAGTTTAGCTGCAACAGGGGGGGAGACCCAGTACTTC.

This clonotype was observed a few times. The V call is TRBV19, the J call TRBJ1-5, with D hard to call. CDR3 size: 13 residues. CDR1 LNHDA and CDR2 SQIVND come from the germline V gene (reference sequence). V lost 8 bases to trimming and J lost 3 bases, with 11 bases between them. The CDR3: CASGLANNQPQHF. DNA for the CDR3: TGTGCCAGTGGGCTGGCGAACAATCAGCCCCAGCATTTT.

This rearrangement joins TRBV4-1 to TRBJ2-4; perhaps TRBD1 as D (5 bases). The CDR3 is 20 residues long. Germline loops: CDR1 MGHRA, CDR2 YSYEKL. V lost 0 bases to trimming and J lost 0 bases, with 21 bases between them. The CDR3 region is CASSQEGAGLKSLAKNIQYF. The DNA of the CDR3 is TGCGCCAGCAGCCAAGAAGGGGCAGGGCTGAAGTCACTAGCCAAAAACATTCAGTACTTC.

The V gene is TRBV30, the J gene TRBJ2-2, with D unresolved. The germline CDR1 and CDR2 sequences are GTSNPN and SVGIG (reference sequence). CDR3 length equals 15 residues. V lost 2 bases to trimming and J lost 6 bases, with 16 bases between them. CDR3 sequence reads: CAWSRPWTPAGELFF. As DNA, the CDR3 is TGTGCCTGGAGTCGCCCGTGGACCCCAGCCGGGGAGCTGTTTTTT.

The rearrangement joins TRBV25-1 to TRBJ2-1; TRBD2 matches 11 bases. After removal of 1 base from V and 6 bases from J, the junction contained 11 bases not matched to a gene. The CDR3 is made up of 18 amino acids. Germline V gives CDR1 MGHDK, CDR2 SYGVNS. CDR3 bases: TGTGCCAGCAGTGAATCCCCTGCCTTTAGCGGGAGGGTCAATGAGCAGTTCTTC. Its protein is CASSESPAFSGRVNEQFF.